The clone carrying this TCR beta chain was observed a few times. This sample is part of a study of OX40 agonist ivuxolimab in advanced cancers. Study context: Partial responses were achieved by three patients, one with hepatocellular carcinoma and two with cutaneous melanoma.

TCRdb keeps only in-frame clones here, not all; method: immunoSEQ multiplex PCR. The sample lists 55,000 to 95,000 clones; around 90% were seen once. In germline, CDR1 is LNHDA, CDR2 SQIVND (reference sequence). CDR3 length equals 17 residues. V gave up 3 bases and J gave up 5 bases, with 20 bases separating them. This sequence originates from an adult with an advanced solid tumor such as melanoma, head and neck, liver or kidney cancer. The sequences come from CD4+ or CD8+ T cells sorted from blood, collected in a trial of the OX40 agonist ivuxolimab. The gene calls are TRBV19 and TRBJ2-1, with a tentative D call TRBD2 (6 bases). CDR3 bases: TGTGCCAGTAGTATGGGAGTGGGGCAGGGCGGGAACAATGAGCAGTTCTTC. This codes for CASSMGVGQGGNNEQFF.